The table lists the clone carrying this T cell receptor (beta chain) with a few counts. What it binds is unknown. Produced via immunoSEQ multiplex PCR; TCRdb's table is partial and in-frame only. The sample has some 130,000 clones; 84% are singletons. This entry comes from a study of cytomegalovirus exposure and HLA in healthy donors. Notes on the study in general: Altogether, some 170 TCR beta chains were recorded as cytomegalovirus-associated. Subsequent analysis found a tendency for first-cohort TCR clusters to co-occur within the 100 to 150 validation repertoires. In vitro checks showed that three CMV-associated chains really do target CMV antigens. Cytomegalovirus status was reportedly diagnosed by the classifier with high specificity and sensitivity.

This sequence originates from a woman in her twenties or thirties in good health and CMV-seronegative. The sequencing sample was made of PBMCs.

The CDR3 DNA follows: TGTGCCAGCAGCAATGGGAGGAGCTCGGATGAGCAGTACTTC. Encoded protein: CASSNGRSSDEQYF. The chain carries TRBV7-2 and TRBJ2-7; TRBD2 is a possible D gene (6 bases). This CDR3 is built from 14 residues. Trimming removed 5 bases from V and 7 bases from J, with 18 bases in between. Per the germline V gene, CDR1 is SGHTA and CDR2 is FQGNSA.